This T cell receptor (beta chain) was sequenced in a study of cytomegalovirus exposure and HLA in healthy donors. The study, taken as a whole, reports: CMV serostatus stood as the only immune exposure information on hand. By a later analysis, the bulk of CMV-associated TCR beta chains appeared HLA-restricted. Some TCR beta chains (about 170 of them) were listed as cytomegalovirus-associated.

Donors were ostensibly healthy at sampling, although undocumented immune exposures were probable. Comment on this clone: Antigen: not known.

Primers included in the PCR were 60 Vbeta and 13 Jbeta primers. Sequencing used immunoSEQ multiplex PCR; TCRdb keeps in-frame clones, though not all of them. This table has under 200,000 clones, 79% appearing once. Germline V gives CDR1 LNHDA, CDR2 SQIVND (reference sequence). The length of the CDR3 is 14 residues. The junction had 5 bases not matched to a gene; V was cut back by 6 bases and J by 9 bases. This chain uses TRBV19 with TRBJ1-6; 10 nucleotides line up with TRBD1. This clonotype was obtained from a woman aged 45-59 years in good health and CMV-seronegative. The specimen was PBMCs. CDR3 nucleotide sequence: TGTGCCAGTAGAATGGGACAGGGGTCTTCACCCCTCCACTTT. The encoded protein is CASRMGQGSSPLHF.